These 4 T cell receptor beta chains share one sample of origin, sequenced in a study of shared clonotypes between healthy human individuals. Generated by immunoSEQ multiplex PCR, the TCRdb table keeps only in-frame clones and is missing some. Of under 650,000 clones in the sample, 90% to 96% are singletons; the top ten hold 0.06%. The material sequenced was naive CD4+ T cells sorted from blood. Subset specified: CD45RA+ positively selected. All receptors derive from a woman in her 30s in good health.

This chain joins TRBV28 and TRBJ2-3; D call uncertain. V was cut by 5 bases and J by 5 bases, with 8 bases left in between. Germline V gene data show CDR1 as MDHEN and CDR2 as SYDVKM. The CDR3 loop spans 12 amino acids. The CDR3 is CASSRSGDTQYF. The CDR3 nucleotides are TGTGCCAGCAGTAGATCAGGAGATACGCAGTATTTT.

J is TRBJ1-6 and V is TRBV25-1; D unclear. The CDR3 extends over 14 amino acids. V gave up 4 bases and J gave up 13 bases, with 17 bases separating them. Germline V gene lookup returns CDR1 MGHDK and CDR2 SYGVNS. This CDR3 reads CASSADGRMIPLHF. Here the CDR3 DNA reads TGTGCCAGCAGTGCAGACGGCCGGATGATTCCCCTCCACTTT.

J is TRBJ2-1 and V is TRBV7-9; no reliable D call. The CDR3 consists of 17 residues. From germline, CDR1 is SEHNR and CDR2 FQNEAQ (reference sequence). V lost 1 base and J lost 0, with 13 bases in between. The CDR3 DNA reads TGTGCCAGCAGCTTAGATGCACTTCCCAGCTCCTACAATGAGCAGTTCTTC. Translation gives CASSLDALPSSYNEQFF.

V is TRBV6-1 and J is TRBJ1-2; the match to TRBD1 covers 8 bases. Germline V gene data show CDR1 as MNHNS and CDR2 as SASEGT. V dropped 4 bases and J dropped 3; count of bases not matched to a gene: 7. The CDR3 runs to 15 residues. The DNA for the CDR3 is TGTGCCAGCAGTGTTTCCAGGGGGCGGTACTATGGCTACACCTTC. It is translated as CASSVSRGRYYGYTF.